The present TCR beta chain was sequenced within a study of T cell responses to AZD1222 COVID-19 vaccine (dated by TCRdb to 2020 to 2023). With respect to the entire study: A total of approximately 250 trial participants underwent TCR sequencing, of whom about 200 had received two doses of AZD1222 and approximately 26 had received two doses of the MenACWY control vaccine. Trial participants were enrolled into age subgroups of 18-55, 56-69 and 70-plus years, which contained roughly 150, 30 and 60 TCR-sequenced participants, respectively.

The label giving this sample's time point can be read as: about 28 days (+/-7) after the second vaccine dose. AZD1222 recipients whose second dose came at about 4 weeks and those whose second dose came at about 12 weeks were combined into one group, since spike-specific TCR depth and breadth did not differ between the two schedules. Vaccinee samples were obtained from the UK trials COV001 and COV002, which included a single-blind randomized controlled phase 2/3 trial of AZD1222 (ChAdOx1 nCoV-19) in healthy adults. For TCRbeta chain sequencing, PBMC samples were collected from trial participants at day 0 and at day 28 after the second dose. The CDR3 regions of human TCRbeta chains were analyzed by immunosequencing. In the source study's methods: TCRs in the repertoires were matched against a reference library of SARS-CoV-2-specific TCRs that had been generated with the MIRA antigen-specificity platform. Breadth was defined as the fraction of unique TCRs that were SARS-CoV-2-associated, and depth was defined as the fraction of total T cells that were SARS-CoV-2-associated. Each spike-specific TCR was assigned to its reactive spike region and to a CD4 or CD8 class using the MIRA data. Log10-transformed breadth and depth values were compared by one-way ANOVA with Sidak's multiple comparisons tests. The source is immuneACCESS, and TCRdb retained only in-frame sequences with V and J called. Part of the clones is not carried over; for the studies checked, unresolved V genes explain less than half of this, and the remainder is unexplained. That table is the source of V, J and clone size, and D and trimming were worked out from the DNA. This sample gives roughly 120,000 clones in total; approximately 90% of them show up just once. The top ten constitute 3.5% to 4% of the sample.

What the authors observed across the whole study: Nearly half of unique spike-specific TCRs reportedly recognized epitopes outside regions mutated in the B.1.351 and B.1.1.7 variants. After two AZD1222 doses, spike-specific TCR breadth and depth were significantly higher than at day 0 and than in MenACWY recipients. Because no samples from the day 14 peak response were available, repertoires could be characterized only after the peak T cell response. CD4 TCRs associated with the vaccine covered the entire spike protein, and the dominant responses were in regions 160-218 and 743-854. Conclusions about previously exposed vaccinees are limited, since just 5 to 7 AZD1222 recipients were seropositive for SARS-CoV-2 at baseline. Participants were mostly white British and included more females than males, and it was suggested by the authors that clonal diversity may have been underestimated. The 56-69-year group was small, and its depth increase did not reach significance, likely because of low power.

In this sample, this clone turned up once. The antigen it binds to is not known. No much larger clonotype is one base removed from it; base qualities were not supplied. V lost 2 bases and J lost 0 bases; the stretch between them is 7 bases long. CDR1 MNHEY and CDR2 SVGAGI were looked up in the germline V gene. Measured from the cysteine to the phenylalanine, the CDR3 is 14 residues long. The sequence is cut down to CDR3 DNA, 42 bases in frame from base 1. The rearranged chain carries TRBV6-5 and TRBJ1-1, with no reliable assignment of the D segment. The material sequenced was peripheral blood, taken 28 days after the second AZD1222 dose. The TCR was taken from an adult who received the AZD1222 COVID-19 vaccine. In nucleotides, the sequence is TGTGCCAGCAGTTACGAGGGCCTGAACACTGAAGCTTTCTTT. This gives the protein CASSYEGLNTEAFF.